This is a list of T cell receptor beta chains from one sample in a study of blood T cells in healthy people across ages. TCRdb reanalysed the 5' RACE reads using MiXCR and keeps one entry per CDR3 protein. This table has about 800,000 distinct CDR3 sequences, more than 45% appearing once. The source material was blood. These receptors were taken from a man aged 25 to 40 in good health. CDR3s include the opening cysteine and the closing phenylalanine or tryptophan. A D gene is named only where the DNA matches it firmly. Where a row states a size, it is once, few, many or the class of an expanded clone; other rows omit it.

d_gene: TRBD1; j_gene: TRBJ2-7; v_gene: TRBV9; abundance: NA; CDR3nt: TGTGCCAGCAGCCCCAGACAGGGGGCGATTTACGAGCAGTACTTC; CDR3aa: CASSPRQGAIYEQYF
d_gene: TRBD1; j_gene: TRBJ2-7; v_gene: TRBV29-1; abundance: NA; CDR3nt: TGCAGCGTTGAAGATCGGGGGACAGGGGTTTATGGGCAGTACTTC; CDR3aa: CSVEDRGTGVYGQYF
d_gene: NA; j_gene: TRBJ2-3; v_gene: TRBV15; abundance: few; CDR3nt: TGTGCCACCACAGACTACACGGGCACCCCGGGATTAGATACGCAGTATTTT; CDR3aa: CATTDYTGTPGLDTQYF
d_gene: NA; j_gene: TRBJ1-2; v_gene: TRBV10-3; abundance: NA; CDR3nt: TGTGCAATCAGTGAGTCCACACTAACCTCCGGCTACACCTTC; CDR3aa: CAISESTLTSGYTF
d_gene: NA; j_gene: TRBJ2-7; v_gene: TRBV6-5; abundance: few; CDR3nt: TGTGCCATCGCCCGGGACCCATTAGGCGAGCAGTACTTC; CDR3aa: CAIARDPLGEQYF
d_gene: NA; j_gene: TRBJ1-1; v_gene: TRBV29-1; abundance: NA; CDR3nt: TGCAGCGGTGGGGACGGAATCCCTGAAGCTTTCTTT; CDR3aa: CSGGDGIPEAFF
d_gene: NA; j_gene: TRBJ2-1; v_gene: TRBV4-3; abundance: NA; CDR3nt: TGCGCCAGCAGCCAAGTAACTAGCTCCGATGAGCAGTTCTTC; CDR3aa: CASSQVTSSDEQFF
d_gene: TRBD2; j_gene: TRBJ2-1; v_gene: TRBV6-2/TRBV6-3; abundance: NA; CDR3nt: TGTGCCAGTATTAGCGGGAGCCAGCAGTTCTTC; CDR3aa: CASISGSQQFF
d_gene: NA; j_gene: TRBJ2-2; v_gene: TRBV20-1; abundance: NA; CDR3nt: TGCAGTGCTAGAGATCTAGGGGGGAGGACCCACACCGGGGAGCTGTTTTTT; CDR3aa: CSARDLGGRTHTGELFF
d_gene: NA; j_gene: TRBJ2-1; v_gene: TRBV3-1; abundance: NA; CDR3nt: TGTGCCAGCAGCCAAGATCTAAGGGTAGATGATGAGCAGTTCTTC; CDR3aa: CASSQDLRVDDEQFF
d_gene: NA; j_gene: TRBJ1-2; v_gene: TRBV7-9; abundance: NA; CDR3nt: TGTGCCAGCAGCTTATTTCGAGATGGCTACACCTTC; CDR3aa: CASSLFRDGYTF
d_gene: NA; j_gene: TRBJ2-6; v_gene: TRBV7-2; abundance: few; CDR3nt: TGTGCCAGCAGCTTATCGAGGCAGGGAGCCGCCTCTGGGGCCAACGTCCTGACTTTC; CDR3aa: CASSLSRQGAASGANVLTF
d_gene: NA; j_gene: TRBJ1-1; v_gene: TRBV7-2; abundance: NA; CDR3nt: TGTGCCAGCAGCTTAACCTTTGGAAACACTGAAGCTTTCTTT; CDR3aa: CASSLTFGNTEAFF
d_gene: TRBD1; j_gene: TRBJ2-1; v_gene: TRBV20-1; abundance: NA; CDR3nt: TGCAGCGTCGGACAGGGTGGTTGGCTGGAGCAGTTCTTC; CDR3aa: CSVGQGGWLEQFF
d_gene: NA; j_gene: TRBJ1-5; v_gene: TRBV6-1; abundance: NA; CDR3nt: TGTGCCAGCCAACCGACAGCTTCGAATCAGCCCCAGCATTTT; CDR3aa: CASQPTASNQPQHF
d_gene: NA; j_gene: TRBJ2-7; v_gene: TRBV5-1; abundance: NA; CDR3nt: TGCGCCAGCAGCTCGAAGGAGCCGGGGCAACCCGACTCCTACGAGCAGTACTTC; CDR3aa: CASSSKEPGQPDSYEQYF
d_gene: TRBD1; j_gene: TRBJ1-1; v_gene: TRBV29-1; abundance: NA; CDR3nt: TGCAGCGTTGATGTTGATGGGACAGGGGTCCTTGAAGCTTTCTTT; CDR3aa: CSVDVDGTGVLEAFF
d_gene: NA; j_gene: TRBJ1-1; v_gene: TRBV5-1; abundance: few; CDR3nt: TGCGCCAGCAGCTTGGTAGCGGGGTCGAACACTGAAGCTTTCTTT; CDR3aa: CASSLVAGSNTEAFF
d_gene: TRBD1; j_gene: TRBJ2-3; v_gene: TRBV20-1; abundance: once; CDR3nt: TGCAGTGCCGGAGAGACAGGGTTAGATACGCAGTATTTT; CDR3aa: CSAGETGLDTQYF
d_gene: TRBD1; j_gene: TRBJ2-5; v_gene: TRBV2; abundance: NA; CDR3nt: TGTGCCAGCAGTGTACAAGGGACAGCGAAAGAGACCCAGTACTTC; CDR3aa: CASSVQGTAKETQYF
d_gene: NA; j_gene: TRBJ2-5; v_gene: TRBV28; abundance: NA; CDR3nt: TGTGCCAGCAGTCACAGGGACCTTCAAGAGACCCAGTACTTC; CDR3aa: CASSHRDLQETQYF
d_gene: TRBD2; j_gene: TRBJ2-5; v_gene: TRBV20-1; abundance: NA; CDR3nt: TGCAGTGCTAGAAGTGGGGGGGAGCAGTACTTC; CDR3aa: CSARSGGEQYF
d_gene: NA; j_gene: TRBJ2-3; v_gene: TRBV29-1; abundance: NA; CDR3nt: TGCAGCGTTGAAGGTGATTCAGCAGATACGCAGTATTTT; CDR3aa: CSVEGDSADTQYF
d_gene: NA; j_gene: TRBJ2-3; v_gene: TRBV13; abundance: NA; CDR3nt: TGTGCCAGCAGCTTAGGGACTCAAACAGATACGCAGTATTTT; CDR3aa: CASSLGTQTDTQYF
d_gene: NA; j_gene: TRBJ2-3; v_gene: TRBV20-1; abundance: NA; CDR3nt: TGCAGTGCCAAGACCAGCGTGGGCACAGATACGCAGTATTTT; CDR3aa: CSAKTSVGTDTQYF
d_gene: NA; j_gene: TRBJ2-5; v_gene: TRBV5-8; abundance: NA; CDR3nt: TGTGCCAGCAGCTTGGGGGGGATCATGTGGGAGACCCAGTACTTC; CDR3aa: CASSLGGIMWETQYF
d_gene: NA; j_gene: TRBJ1-4; v_gene: TRBV29-1; abundance: NA; CDR3nt: TGCAGCGGCTGGTATGAAAAACTGTTTTTT; CDR3aa: CSGWYEKLFF
d_gene: TRBD1; j_gene: TRBJ2-7; v_gene: TRBV18; abundance: many; CDR3nt: TGTGCCAGCAGTCCTGACAGGGGCTCCTACGAGCAGTACTTC; CDR3aa: CASSPDRGSYEQYF
d_gene: NA; j_gene: TRBJ2-7; v_gene: TRBV6-5; abundance: once; CDR3nt: TGTGCCAGCAGCGTTGCCTCCGGGGGCGTCTACGGGCAGTACTTC; CDR3aa: CASSVASGGVYGQYF
d_gene: TRBD1; j_gene: TRBJ2-7; v_gene: TRBV6-1; abundance: few; CDR3nt: TGTGCCAGCGGACGGGACAGGTTCTACGAGCAGTACTTC; CDR3aa: CASGRDRFYEQYF
d_gene: TRBD2; j_gene: TRBJ2-3; v_gene: TRBV12-3/TRBV12-4; abundance: NA; CDR3nt: TGTGCCAGCAGTTCTCCTAGCGGGGGGACAGATACGCAGTATTTT; CDR3aa: CASSSPSGGTDTQYF
d_gene: NA; j_gene: TRBJ2-5; v_gene: TRBV7-9; abundance: NA; CDR3nt: TGTGCCAGCAGGCCTTCCGGCGGAGAAGAGACCCAGTACTTC; CDR3aa: CASRPSGGEETQYF
d_gene: TRBD2; j_gene: TRBJ2-3; v_gene: TRBV4-2; abundance: NA; CDR3nt: TGTGCCAGCAGCCTGGGGGCTAGCGGGGGCCCAGCCACAGATACGCAGTATTTT; CDR3aa: CASSLGASGGPATDTQYF
d_gene: NA; j_gene: TRBJ2-7; v_gene: TRBV7-2; abundance: few; CDR3nt: TGTGCCAGCAGCTTAGCGCCGGAAGCAAACTACGAGCAGTACTTC; CDR3aa: CASSLAPEANYEQYF
d_gene: TRBD1; j_gene: TRBJ1-2; v_gene: TRBV7-9; abundance: few; CDR3nt: TGTGCCAGCAGCTCGACAGGGTTACGGGACTATGGCTACACCTTC; CDR3aa: CASSSTGLRDYGYTF
d_gene: NA; j_gene: TRBJ2-5; v_gene: TRBV15; abundance: NA; CDR3nt: TGTGCCACCAGCAGAGATGTTGGGGCTATTGAGACCCAGTACTTC; CDR3aa: CATSRDVGAIETQYF
d_gene: NA; j_gene: TRBJ2-7; v_gene: TRBV6-5; abundance: NA; CDR3nt: TGTGCCAGCAGTTCGGGACCGCGCCTACGGGAGCAGTACTTC; CDR3aa: CASSSGPRLREQYF
d_gene: NA; j_gene: TRBJ1-2; v_gene: TRBV20-1; abundance: NA; CDR3nt: TGCAGTGCAAGAGATTTAGCTGGGGGGCTTGATGGCTACACCTTT; CDR3aa: CSARDLAGGLDGYTF
d_gene: TRBD2; j_gene: TRBJ2-5; v_gene: TRBV19; abundance: NA; CDR3nt: TGTGCCAGTAGTTCTCCCGGGCTAGCGGGAGTGGAGACCCAGTACTTC; CDR3aa: CASSSPGLAGVETQYF
d_gene: NA; j_gene: TRBJ2-1; v_gene: TRBV11-2; abundance: NA; CDR3nt: TGTGCCAGCAGCTCAAGCTACGTTCGTGAGCAGTTCTTC; CDR3aa: CASSSSYVREQFF
d_gene: TRBD1; j_gene: TRBJ2-1; v_gene: TRBV12-3/TRBV12-4; abundance: few; CDR3nt: TGTGCCAGCAGTTTACCTCGGACAGGCGACAATGAGCAGTTCTTC; CDR3aa: CASSLPRTGDNEQFF
d_gene: NA; j_gene: TRBJ1-2; v_gene: TRBV25-1; abundance: NA; CDR3nt: TGTGCCAGCAGTGACCGAGCGAGGGGTGGAGGCTACACCTTC; CDR3aa: CASSDRARGGGYTF
d_gene: NA; j_gene: TRBJ1-2; v_gene: TRBV7-9; abundance: few; CDR3nt: TGTGCCAGCAGCTCGGACTGGGGTTATGGCTACACCTTC; CDR3aa: CASSSDWGYGYTF
d_gene: NA; j_gene: TRBJ1-5; v_gene: TRBV27; abundance: NA; CDR3nt: TGTGCCAGCAGTTTAGGTCCCCAAGGGCCCCAGCATTTT; CDR3aa: CASSLGPQGPQHF
d_gene: NA; j_gene: TRBJ2-6; v_gene: TRBV20-1; abundance: few; CDR3nt: TGCAGTGCTAGGACAGGAGGACAATCTGGGGCCAACGTCCTGACTTTC; CDR3aa: CSARTGGQSGANVLTF
d_gene: TRBD1; j_gene: TRBJ1-1; v_gene: TRBV28; abundance: NA; CDR3nt: TGTGCCAGCAGTTTCCCCGGACAGGGGCTGACCACTGAAGCTTTCTTT; CDR3aa: CASSFPGQGLTTEAFF
d_gene: NA; j_gene: TRBJ2-4; v_gene: TRBV3-1; abundance: NA; CDR3nt: TGTGCCAGCAGCCATGAAAGGGACCGGGCCAAAAACATTCAGTACTTC; CDR3aa: CASSHERDRAKNIQYF
d_gene: TRBD1; j_gene: TRBJ1-1; v_gene: TRBV7-2; abundance: NA; CDR3nt: TGTGCCAGCAGCACTACGATCGGGACAGGCGAACAAGCTTTCTTT; CDR3aa: CASSTTIGTGEQAFF
d_gene: NA; j_gene: TRBJ2-5; v_gene: TRBV20-1; abundance: NA; CDR3nt: TGCAGTGCTAGATGGGTGGAGACCCAGTACTTC; CDR3aa: CSARWVETQYF
d_gene: NA; j_gene: TRBJ2-5; v_gene: TRBV7-7; abundance: once; CDR3nt: TGTGCTAGCAGCATACGACAGTGGGGAGGCGAGACCCAGTACTTC; CDR3aa: CASSIRQWGGETQYF
d_gene: NA; j_gene: TRBJ2-7; v_gene: TRBV27; abundance: NA; CDR3nt: TGTGCCAGCAGCTGTGGCCCTAGCCCCCCCCAGTACTTC; CDR3aa: CASSCGPSPPQYF
d_gene: TRBD2; j_gene: TRBJ2-3; v_gene: TRBV3-1; abundance: NA; CDR3nt: TGTGCCAGCAGCCAGGTAGCGGGGGCTTATACGCAGTATTTT; CDR3aa: CASSQVAGAYTQYF